Below, one T cell receptor beta chain is given with its context. The CDR3 spans 13 residues. Trimming cost V 8 bases and J 4 bases; bases outside gene matches: 5. This specimen belongs to a study of blood T cell repertoires in COVID-19. Whole-study context: The origin of the acute and convalescent COVID-19 samples was the United States, Italy and Spain. Sample material is recorded as cDNA or gDNA derived from T cells, B-cell-depleted T cells, or PBMCs.

In the original workflow: Estimates of nucleated cell counts were drawn from the amplification of reference gene primers. Assay: immunoSEQ multiplex PCR; the TCRdb copy retains only in-frame clones and omits some. The V and J calls and the clone size are those of that table, but D and trimming were determined from the DNA. The sample holds approximately 130,000 clones, approximately 83% seen once. The V gene is TRBV12-3 or TRBV12-4, the J gene TRBJ2-1, with TRBD2 matching over 7 bases. Sequenced input: peripheral blood. The clonotype was recovered from a woman in her forties or fifties who had recovered from COVID-19. The CDR3 loop reads CASGGLEYNEQFF. The CDR3 coding sequence is TGTGCCAGCGGCGGACTAGAATACAATGAGCAGTTCTTC.